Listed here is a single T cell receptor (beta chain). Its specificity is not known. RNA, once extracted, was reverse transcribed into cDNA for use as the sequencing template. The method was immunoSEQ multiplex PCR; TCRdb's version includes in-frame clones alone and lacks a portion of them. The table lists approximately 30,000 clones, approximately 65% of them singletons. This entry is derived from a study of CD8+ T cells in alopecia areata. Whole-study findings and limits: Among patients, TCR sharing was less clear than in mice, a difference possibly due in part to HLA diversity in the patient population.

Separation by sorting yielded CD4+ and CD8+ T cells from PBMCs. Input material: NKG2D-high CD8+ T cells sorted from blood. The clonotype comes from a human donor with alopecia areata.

The chain's CDR3 is CASSVGQGIDQPQHF. CDR3 coding DNA: TGTGCCAGCAGCGTAGGACAGGGGATTGATCAGCCCCAGCATTTT. J is TRBJ1-5 and V is TRBV9; 8 bases are a match to TRBD1. The CDR3 length is 15 residues. V shed 0 bases and J 5 bases; nucleotides not matched to a gene: 4. Per germline, CDR1 SGDLS and CDR2 YYNGEE.